The clone carrying this T cell receptor (beta chain) was seen many times. Its matching antigen is unknown. This specimen comes from a study of CD8+CD57+ T cells in acquired aplastic anemia. TCR beta VDJ and CDR3 profiles were obtained from a genomic DNA template. TCRdb re-derived calls from the reads in MiXCR, one entry per CDR3 protein. The table has roughly 240,000 distinct CDR3 sequences, 40% to 50% seen once. Patients picked for sequencing had shown CD8+CD57+ cell expansion detected by flow cytometry. Among the patients, all had severe acquired aplastic anemia. The V gene's germline CDR1 is LNHDA and CDR2 SQIVND (reference sequence). The CDR3 contains 13 residues. V was clipped by 7 bases and J by 7 bases, with 13 bases between them. Study conclusions and caveats: Fewer than 35 sequences, all CD8+ CDR3, were shared between patients and controls. The CD8+ Simpson's diversity of patients and controls was not significantly different.

The TCR comes from a human donor with aplastic anemia. The sequencing input was sorted CD4+, CD8+, or CD8+CD57+ T cells (not recorded which) from PBMCs. This chain links TRBV19 with TRBJ2-2, with D perhaps matching TRBD1 (8 bases). The CDR3 nucleotides are TGTGCCAGTACCACAGGGGGGGTCGGGGAGCTGTTTTTT. This codes for CASTTGGVGELFF.